This is a list of T cell receptor beta chains from one sample in a study of Ad26.COV2.S vaccination and SARS-CoV-2 variants. Some clones are missing from TCRdb's copy, which holds only in-frame ones; the method was immunoSEQ multiplex PCR. The sample contains some 340,000 clones, approximately 86% of which appear only once. The sample in question was peripheral blood, obtained in a trial of Ad26.COV2.S vaccine versus placebo. The receptors derive from a person between 18 and 65 years old who received the Ad26.COV2.S COVID-19 vaccine or a placebo. The CDR3 runs from the conserved cysteine through the conserved F or W. The D gene is left open where the match is weak. The listing skips clone size in some rows; elsewhere it reads once, few, many or a size class.

length | J | size | D | V | DNA | CDR3
14 | TRBJ1-5 | NA | TRBD1 | TRBV19 | TGTGCCAGTAGACAGGGGGCCGGCAATCAGCCCCAGCATTTT | CASRQGAGNQPQHF
14 | TRBJ1-2 | once | NA | TRBV6-5 | TGTGCCAGCATCCCGACAGTCGCGGCCTATGGCTACACCTTC | CASIPTVAAYGYTF
17 | TRBJ2-3 | few | NA | TRBV4-1 | TGCGCCAGCAGCCAAGTCGTAACCAAGGAGGGCACAGATACGCAGTATTTT | CASSQVVTKEGTDTQYF
18 | TRBJ1-2 | NA | NA | TRBV21-1 | TGTGCCAGCAAGCCCCCACGACAGGTTCCTTTCCCCCTCTATGGCTACACCTTC | CASKPPRQVPFPLYGYTF
12 | TRBJ1-1 | NA | NA | TRBV11-1 | TGTGCCAGCAGCTTGCGGGCCACTGAAGCTTTCTTT | CASSLRATEAFF
13 | TRBJ2-2 | once | NA | TRBV18 | TGTGCCAGCTCACCTCCTAACACCGGGGAGCTGTTTTTT | CASSPPNTGELFF
14 | TRBJ1-2 | NA | NA | TRBV28 | TGTGCCAGCACCAAGGGACCGTCAAACTATGGCTACACCTTC | CASTKGPSNYGYTF
16 | TRBJ2-1 | NA | NA | TRBV11-2 | TGTGCCAGCAGCTTAGTGGTCCCGGGGGCAGGAAATGAGCAGTTCTTC | CASSLVVPGAGNEQFF
13 | TRBJ2-3 | NA | TRBD2 | TRBV3-1/TRBV3-2 | TGTGCCAGCAGGGGGACTAACACAGATACGCAGTATTTT | CASRGTNTDTQYF
15 | TRBJ2-2 | NA | TRBD2 | TRBV5-8 | TGTGCCAGCAGCTTGGGGACGGGGGGAGCCGGGGAGCTGTTTTTT | CASSLGTGGAGELFF
13 | TRBJ1-2 | NA | NA | TRBV18 | TGTGCCAGCTCACCACTGGGAGAACCATCCTACACCTTC | CASSPLGEPSYTF
13 | TRBJ1-5 | NA | NA | TRBV19 | TGTGCCAGTAGTATGGGTCCGGATCAGCCCCAGCATTTT | CASSMGPDQPQHF
13 | TRBJ2-5 | NA | NA | TRBV14 | TGTGCCAGCAGCCAATACCTAGGAGAGACCCAGTACTTC | CASSQYLGETQYF
15 | TRBJ2-2 | NA | NA | TRBV11-2 | TGTGCCAGCAGCTTATGGGCAGGAGACACCGGGGAGCTGTTTTTT | CASSLWAGDTGELFF
17 | TRBJ1-3 | NA | NA | TRBV3-1/TRBV3-2 | TGTGCCAGCAGCCTTTCCGCCGGGACGGTCTCTGGAAACACCATATATTTT | CASSLSAGTVSGNTIYF
14 | TRBJ1-2 | NA | TRBD1 | TRBV5-1 | TGCGCCAGCAGCCCCGGGGACAGAGGCTATGGCTACACCTTC | CASSPGDRGYGYTF
16 | TRBJ2-1 | NA | TRBD1 | TRBV19 | TGTGCCAGTAGTGTACAGGGGATGTCGGACTACAATGAGCAGTTCTTC | CASSVQGMSDYNEQFF